The clone carrying this TCR beta chain was observed once. What it binds is unknown. Splitting of CD4+ cells produced CD45RA+ naive and CD45RA-negative memory subsets. The CDR3 contains 15 residues. V shed 4 bases and J 3 bases; nucleotides not matched to a gene: 5. Per germline, CDR1 SGHTA and CDR2 FQGTGA. These data are taken from a study of shared clonotypes between healthy human individuals. The wider study: For every donor, three CD4 naive, three CD4 memory, two CD8 naive and one CD8 memory plates were used.

Broader study findings: Clonotypes shared by all four sorted-subset donors had higher generation probabilities than non-shared clonotypes.

Sorted-subset replicate PCR reactions contained roughly 190 ng DNA, corresponding to approximately 30,000 T cell genomes. The data were produced by immunoSEQ multiplex PCR, yet TCRdb's version contains in-frame clones alone and is incomplete. Here the sample spans about 2.4 million clones, approximately 93% being singletons. The V call is TRBV7-3, the J call TRBJ2-2; TRBD1 agrees at 7 bases. This clonotype originated in a man younger than 35 in good health. Some clones in this sample may be carry-over from other donors' samples. Material for sequencing was naive CD4+ T cells from PBMCs. The subset here: CD45RA+ positively selected. The CDR3 DNA follows: TGTGCCAGCAGCTCGACGACAGGGTACACCGGGGAGCTGTTTTTT. Translation gives CASSSTTGYTGELFF.